A single sample gave rise to the 19 T cell receptor beta chains below, sequenced in a study of blood T cell repertoires in COVID-19. Profiling relied on immunoSEQ multiplex PCR, and the TCRdb table lists in-frame clones only, not all of them. The table lists 140,000 or so clones, around 85% of them singletons. The sequenced sample was PBMCs or T cells enriched from blood (not recorded which). The receptor source for this set is a middle-aged man who had recovered from COVID-19.

The rearrangement links TRBV18 to TRBJ2-3; the D gene is possibly TRBD2 (6 bases). The CDR3 length is 16 residues. The germline V gene encodes CDR1 KGHSH and CDR2 LQKENI. Trimming removed 3 bases at V and 0 bases at J, with 13 bases between. The CDR3 region has the DNA TGTGCCAGCTCACCCTCACTAGCCGAAAGCACAGATACGCAGTATTTT. Translating gives CASSPSLAESTDTQYF.

V is TRBV5-4 and J is TRBJ1-6; 7 nucleotides agree with TRBD1. The CDR3 covers 15 residues. The V and J ends lost 4 bases and 10 bases, in that order; junction bases with no gene match: 11. CDR1 SGHNT and CDR2 YYREEE come from the germline V gene (reference sequence). The DNA of the CDR3 is TGTGCCAGCAGCGGGGCCGGAACGACAGGGTCACCCCTCCACTTT. Its translation: CASSGAGTTGSPLHF.

V is TRBV3-1 (or the pseudogene TRBV3-2) and J is TRBJ2-5; the match to TRBD1 covers 9 bases. The V and J ends lost 1 base and 5 bases, in that order; junction bases with no gene match: 2. The length of the CDR3 is 14 residues. Per the germline V gene, CDR1 is LGHDT and CDR2 is YNNKEL (reference sequence). The CDR3 nucleotides are TGTGCCAGCAGCCAAGCCGGGACAGGGGAGACCCAGTACTTC. Its protein is CASSQAGTGETQYF.

The chain has TRBV5-1 and TRBJ1-1; possible D gene TRBD1, 6 bases. The CDR3 has 15 amino acids. V lost 0 bases to trimming and J lost 1 base, with 10 bases between them. Germline V gene lookup returns CDR1 SGHRS and CDR2 YFSETQ. CDR3 sequence (DNA): TGCGCCAGCAGCTTGGGCCTACAGGGGAACACTGAAGCTTTCTTT. Protein sequence: CASSLGLQGNTEAFF.

This rearrangement joins TRBV5-4 to TRBJ2-5; 7 nucleotides align to TRBD1. V trimming: 1 base; J trimming: 4 bases; junction bases outside the gene matches: 4. This CDR3 comprises 14 residues. Germline CDR1 reads SGHNT; CDR2 reads YYREEE (reference sequence). The CDR3 region has the DNA TGTGCCAGCAGCTTGCGAGGGGGCAGAGAGACCCAGTACTTC. Its translation: CASSLRGGRETQYF.

The CDR3, as DNA: TGTGCCAGCAGCGAGGGCTTTGATCAGCCCCAGCATTTT. Translating gives CASSEGFDQPQHF. The rearrangement links TRBV7-8 to TRBJ1-5, with D hard to call. The CDR3 contains 13 residues. Trimming stripped 5 bases from V and 5 bases from J, with 10 bases between. CDR1 and CDR2 (germline): SGHVS, FQNEAQ.

This chain joins TRBV28 and TRBJ2-7; D unresolved. Germline CDR1 reads MDHEN; CDR2 reads SYDVKM. V was clipped by 8 bases and J by 3 bases, with 5 bases between them. This CDR3 region has 10 residues. CDR3 amino acids: CASGDYEQYF. The DNA for the CDR3 is TGTGCCAGCGGAGACTACGAGCAGTACTTC. Looking up the rest from reference TRBV28 and TRBJ2-7 gives the full variable domain: DVKVTQSSRYLVKRTGEKVFLECVQDMDHENMFWYRQDPGLGLRLIYFSYDVKMKEKGDIPEGYSVSREKKERFSLILESASTNQTSMYLCASGDYEQYFGPGTRLTVT.

CDR3 coding DNA: TGCGCCAGCAGCCAAGATCTGGGGCCCTACGAGCAGTACTTC. It yields the protein CASSQDLGPYEQYF. V usage is TRBV4-3 and J usage is TRBJ2-7; weak D call: TRBD1 (5 bases). The CDR3 loop spans 14 amino acids. V gave up 0 bases and J gave up 2 bases, with 8 bases separating them. Germline values: CDR1 LGHNA, CDR2 YSLEER.

The V call is TRBV7-8, the J call TRBJ1-3, with a tentative D call TRBD1 (5 bases). CDR3 length: 15 residues. V was cut by 8 bases and J by 0 bases, with 14 bases left in between. CDR1 is SGHVS, CDR2 FQNEAQ, per germline. This CDR3 reads CASQGGWGSGNTIYF. DNA of the CDR3: TGTGCCAGCCAGGGAGGGTGGGGCTCTGGAAACACCATATATTTT.

This clone was recorded once. The CDR3 DNA reads as TGTGCCAGCAGGCTCCGGGACTGGAATAATTCACCCCTCCACTTT. It specifies CASRLRDWNNSPLHF. The V call is TRBV2, the J call TRBJ1-6, with a possible D match to TRBD1 (5 bases). CDR1 is SNHLY, CDR2 FYNNEI, per germline. Trimming pared 6 bases from V and 5 bases from J, leaving 14 bases between. This CDR3 contains 15 residues.

This clone showed up just once. The rearrangement links TRBV7-3 to TRBJ2-2; 11 bases match TRBD2. The CDR3 consists of 16 residues. The J segment lost 6 bases and the V segment lost 6 bases, leaving 9 bases of the junction unmatched. Germline V lookup: CDR1 SGHTA, CDR2 FQGTGA. DNA of the CDR3: TGTGCCAGCAGAATAGCGGGGGGGCCTTACGCCGGGGAGCTGTTTTTT. Translation: CASRIAGGPYAGELFF.

This sequence joins TRBV3-1 (or the pseudogene TRBV3-2) and TRBJ1-5; 9 nucleotides line up with TRBD1. Germline loops: CDR1 LGHDT, CDR2 YNNKEL (reference sequence). V lost 2 bases and J lost 11; bases outside the gene matches: 22. The CDR3 is made up of 19 amino acids. The CDR3 nucleotides read TGTGCCAGCAGCCAAACCCCCGGACAGGGGCCAATCCCACTTCGTGCCCAGCATTTT. It translates to CASSQTPGQGPIPLRAQHF.

The chain recombines TRBV9 with TRBJ2-7, with 12 positions matching TRBD2. The CDR3 length is 14 residues. V shed 3 bases, J shed 3 bases, and the junction held 1 base outside the gene matches. Germline values: CDR1 SGDLS, CDR2 YYNGEE. The CDR3 protein is CASSASGGGYEQYF. The CDR3 nucleotides are TGTGCCAGCAGCGCTAGCGGGGGGGGCTACGAGCAGTACTTC. The variable domain in full, completed from reference TRBV9 and TRBJ2-7, reads DSGVTQTPKHLITATGQRVTLRCSPRSGDLSVYWYQQSLDQGLQFLIQYYNGEERAKGNILERFSAQQFPDLHSELNLSSLELGDSALYFCASSASGGGYEQYFGPGTRLTVT.

The genes are TRBV18 and TRBJ1-2; 10 bases fit TRBD1. The CDR3 covers 17 residues. J was trimmed by 4 bases and V by 4 bases; bases with no gene match: 12. Per germline, CDR1 KGHSH and CDR2 LQKENI. The DNA for the CDR3 is TGTGCCAGCTCACTCGACCGGGACAGGGGCTTGGGCTATGGCTACACCTTC. Residues: CASSLDRDRGLGYGYTF.

CDR3 protein: CASSPQGSEKLFF. The DNA of the CDR3 is TGTGCCAGCTCACCACAGGGGTCTGAAAAACTGTTTTTT. The chain couples TRBV18 to TRBJ1-4, with a possible D match to TRBD1 (5 bases). Germline V lookup: CDR1 KGHSH, CDR2 LQKENI. The CDR3 runs 13 residues. The ends were cut back, 1 base at V and 7 bases at J, with 7 bases in the middle.

The rearrangement joins TRBV28 to TRBJ1-4; TRBD1 is a possible D gene (5 bases). This CDR3 is built from 16 residues. From germline, CDR1 is MDHEN and CDR2 SYDVKM. Trimming removed 3 bases at V and 7 bases at J, with 18 bases between. Written as DNA, the CDR3 is TGTGCCAGCAGTTTTGGGGACTCCGGGGGGTTTGAAAAACTGTTTTTT. Amino acids: CASSFGDSGGFEKLFF.

The chain combines TRBV2 with TRBJ2-5; 8 nucleotides match TRBD1. Per the germline V gene, CDR1 is SNHLY and CDR2 is FYNNEI. The CDR3 length is 16 residues. Trimming removed 5 bases from V and 5 bases from J; junction bases left unmatched: 13. The CDR3 sequence is CASSSRAGGGSETQYF. CDR3 sequence (DNA): TGTGCCAGCAGTTCGAGGGCAGGGGGCGGGTCGGAGACCCAGTACTTC.

The V gene is TRBV6-5, the J gene TRBJ1-2, with a tentative D call TRBD1 (6 bases). V was pared by 2 bases and J by 4 bases, with 11 bases between. Germline CDR1 is MNHEY and CDR2 is SVGAGI. CDR3 length: 14 residues. This CDR3 is CASSYADRLYGYTF. In nucleotides, the CDR3 is TGTGCCAGCAGTTACGCAGACAGGCTCTATGGCTACACCTTC.

This clone was recorded a few times. The V call is TRBV19, the J call TRBJ1-4; D remains unclear. Trimming took off 7 bases at V and 8 bases at J, with 20 bases between the two ends. Germline-derived CDR1 and CDR2 are LNHDA and SQIVND (reference sequence). The CDR3 covers 15 residues. CDR3 in amino acids: CASNPGGFSGEKLFF. CDR3 DNA sequence: TGTGCCAGTAACCCAGGTGGTTTCTCAGGAGAAAAACTGTTTTTT.